The entry below gives a single T cell receptor beta chain sequence along with its context. Germline CDR1 is SGHRS and CDR2 is YFSETQ. Trimming took 0 bases from V and 7 from J, leaving 8 bases between them. This CDR3 is built from 12 residues. Primers included in the PCR were 60 Vbeta and 13 Jbeta primers. The data were produced by immunoSEQ multiplex PCR, yet TCRdb's version contains in-frame clones alone and is incomplete. Among tens of thousands of clones listed, approximately 86% were seen once. This entry is derived from a study of cytomegalovirus exposure and HLA in healthy donors. Specimen: PBMCs. The V gene is TRBV5-1, the J gene TRBJ2-7; D is perhaps TRBD2 (5 bases). The sequence came from a woman under 30 in good health and CMV-seronegative. Here the CDR3 reads CASSLVEREQYF. As DNA, the CDR3 is TGCGCCAGCAGCTTGGTGGAGCGGGAGCAGTACTTC.